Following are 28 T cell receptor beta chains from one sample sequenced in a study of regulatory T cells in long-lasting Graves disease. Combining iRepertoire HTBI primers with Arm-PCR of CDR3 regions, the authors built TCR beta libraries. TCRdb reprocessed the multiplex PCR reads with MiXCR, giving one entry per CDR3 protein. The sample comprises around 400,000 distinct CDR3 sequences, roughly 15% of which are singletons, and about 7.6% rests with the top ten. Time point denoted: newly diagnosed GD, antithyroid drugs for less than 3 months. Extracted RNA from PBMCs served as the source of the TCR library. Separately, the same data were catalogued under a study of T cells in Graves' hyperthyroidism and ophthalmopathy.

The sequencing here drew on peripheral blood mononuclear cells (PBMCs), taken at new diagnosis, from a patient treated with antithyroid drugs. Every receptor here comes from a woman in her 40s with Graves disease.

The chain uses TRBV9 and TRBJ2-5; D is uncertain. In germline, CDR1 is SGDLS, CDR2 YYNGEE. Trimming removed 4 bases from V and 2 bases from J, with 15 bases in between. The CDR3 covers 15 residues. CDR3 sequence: CASSSTPETQETQYF. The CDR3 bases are TGTGCCAGCAGCTCTACCCCCGAGACGCAAGAGACCCAGTACTTC.

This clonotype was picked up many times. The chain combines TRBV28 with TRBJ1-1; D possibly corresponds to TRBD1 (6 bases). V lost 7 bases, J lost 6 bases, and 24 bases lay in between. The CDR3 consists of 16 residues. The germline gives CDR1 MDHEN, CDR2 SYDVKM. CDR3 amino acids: CASKTPFGQSGAEAFF. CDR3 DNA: TGTGCCAGCAAGACCCCCTTTGGTCAATCAGGGGCTGAAGCTTTCTTT. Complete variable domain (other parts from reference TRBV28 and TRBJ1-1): DVKVTQSSRYLVKRTGEKVFLECVQDMDHENMFWYRQDPGLGLRLIYFSYDVKMKEKGDIPEGYSVSREKKERFSLILESASTNQTSMYLCASKTPFGQSGAEAFFGQGTRLTVV.

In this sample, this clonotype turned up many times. CDR3 in amino acids: CASSEERSWLVETQYF. For the CDR3, the DNA is TGTGCCAGCAGTGAAGAGAGGAGCTGGCTGGTCGAGACCCAGTACTTC. The chain joins TRBV2 to TRBJ2-5, with D unclear. Germline assignment: CDR1 SNHLY and CDR2 FYNNEI. Trimming took 1 base from V and 5 from J, leaving 17 bases between them. The CDR3 contains 16 residues.

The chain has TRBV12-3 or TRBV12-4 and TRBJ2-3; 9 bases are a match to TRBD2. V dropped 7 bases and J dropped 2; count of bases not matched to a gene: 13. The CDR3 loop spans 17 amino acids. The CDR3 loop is CASTPRRLAGPTDTQYF. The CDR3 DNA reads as TGTGCCAGCACCCCTCGTCGCCTAGCGGGACCCACAGATACGCAGTATTTT.

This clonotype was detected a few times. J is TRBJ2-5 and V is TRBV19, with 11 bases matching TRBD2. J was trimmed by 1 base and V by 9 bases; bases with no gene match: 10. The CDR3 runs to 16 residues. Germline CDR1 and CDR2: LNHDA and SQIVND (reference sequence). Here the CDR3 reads CASAATSGRTQETQYF. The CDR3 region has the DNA TGTGCCAGCGCCGCCACTAGCGGGAGAACCCAAGAGACCCAGTACTTC.

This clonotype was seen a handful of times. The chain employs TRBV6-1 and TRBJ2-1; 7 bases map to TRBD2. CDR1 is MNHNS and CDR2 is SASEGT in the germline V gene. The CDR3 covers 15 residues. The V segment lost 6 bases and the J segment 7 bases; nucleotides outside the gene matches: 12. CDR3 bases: TGTGCCAGCAGCCGTTTAGGGGCGGGGGTAAATGAGCAGTTCTTC. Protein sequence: CASSRLGAGVNEQFF.

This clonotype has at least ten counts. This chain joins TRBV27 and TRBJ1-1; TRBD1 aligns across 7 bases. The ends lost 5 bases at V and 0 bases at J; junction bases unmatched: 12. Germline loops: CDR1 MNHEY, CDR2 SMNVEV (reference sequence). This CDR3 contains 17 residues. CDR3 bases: TGTGCCAGCAGTAAGGGGGCCAGCCTAAACATGAACACTGAAGCTTTCTTT. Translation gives CASSKGASLNMNTEAFF.

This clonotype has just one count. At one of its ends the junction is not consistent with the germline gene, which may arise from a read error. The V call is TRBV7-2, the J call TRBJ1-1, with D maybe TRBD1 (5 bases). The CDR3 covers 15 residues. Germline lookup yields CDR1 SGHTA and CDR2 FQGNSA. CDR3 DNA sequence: TGTGCCAGCAGCGTCCCGGGACCCTTGAACACTGAAGGTTTCTTT. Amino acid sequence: CASSVPGPLNTEGFF. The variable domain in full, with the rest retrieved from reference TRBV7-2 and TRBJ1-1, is GAGVSQSPSNKVTEKGKDVELRCDPISGHTALYWYRQSLGQGLEFLIYFQGNSAPDKSGLPSDRFSAERTGGSVSTLTIQRTQQEDSAVYLCASSVPGPLNTEGFFGQGTRLTVV.

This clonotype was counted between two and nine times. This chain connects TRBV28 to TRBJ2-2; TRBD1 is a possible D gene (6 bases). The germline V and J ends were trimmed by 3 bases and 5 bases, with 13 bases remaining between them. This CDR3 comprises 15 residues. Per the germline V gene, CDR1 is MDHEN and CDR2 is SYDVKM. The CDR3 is CASSLGAVVTGELFF. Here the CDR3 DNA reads TGTGCCAGCAGTTTGGGGGCTGTAGTGACCGGGGAGCTGTTTTTT.

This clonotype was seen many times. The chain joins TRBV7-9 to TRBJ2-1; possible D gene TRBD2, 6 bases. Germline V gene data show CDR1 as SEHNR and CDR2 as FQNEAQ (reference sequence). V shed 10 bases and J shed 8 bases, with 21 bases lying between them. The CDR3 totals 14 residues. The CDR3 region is CANPSGTSDDEQFF. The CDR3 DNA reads TGTGCCAACCCCTCCGGGACTTCGGACGATGAGCAGTTCTTC.

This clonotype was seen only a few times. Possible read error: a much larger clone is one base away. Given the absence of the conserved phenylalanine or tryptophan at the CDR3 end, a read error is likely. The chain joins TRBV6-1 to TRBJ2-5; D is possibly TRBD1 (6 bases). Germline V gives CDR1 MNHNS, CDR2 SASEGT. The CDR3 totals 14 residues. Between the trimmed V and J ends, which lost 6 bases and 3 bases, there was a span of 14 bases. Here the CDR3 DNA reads TGTGCCAGCAGAATAACCCGGACAGAAGAGACCCAGTACCTC. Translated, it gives CASRITRTEETQYL.

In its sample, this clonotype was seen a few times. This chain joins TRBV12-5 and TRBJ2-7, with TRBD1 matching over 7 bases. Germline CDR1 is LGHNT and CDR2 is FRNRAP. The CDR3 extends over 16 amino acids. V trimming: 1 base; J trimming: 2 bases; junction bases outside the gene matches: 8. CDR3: CASGLDPGQRAYEQYF. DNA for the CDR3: TGTGCTAGTGGTTTGGACCCGGGACAGCGAGCCTACGAGCAGTACTTC.

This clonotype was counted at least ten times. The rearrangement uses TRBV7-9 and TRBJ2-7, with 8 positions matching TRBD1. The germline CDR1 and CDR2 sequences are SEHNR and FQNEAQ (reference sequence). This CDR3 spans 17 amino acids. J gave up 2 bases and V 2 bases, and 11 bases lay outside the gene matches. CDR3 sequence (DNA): TGTGCCAGCAGCTTACCCACTGGGACAGGTCTTCCCTACGAGCAGTACTTC. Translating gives CASSLPTGTGLPYEQYF.

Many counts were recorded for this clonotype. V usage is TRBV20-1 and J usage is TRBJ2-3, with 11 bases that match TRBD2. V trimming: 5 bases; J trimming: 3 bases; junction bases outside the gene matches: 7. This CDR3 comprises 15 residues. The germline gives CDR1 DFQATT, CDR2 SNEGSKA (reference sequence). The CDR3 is CSAPLAGGRTDTQYF. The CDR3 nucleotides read TGCAGTGCTCCGTTAGCGGGAGGGAGGACAGATACGCAGTATTTT.

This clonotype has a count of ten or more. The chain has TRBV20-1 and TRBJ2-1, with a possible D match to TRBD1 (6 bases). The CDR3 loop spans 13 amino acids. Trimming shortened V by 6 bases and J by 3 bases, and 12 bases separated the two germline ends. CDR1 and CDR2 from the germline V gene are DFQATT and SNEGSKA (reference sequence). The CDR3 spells CSALWTDYNEQFF. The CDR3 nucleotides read TGCAGTGCCCTATGGACAGACTACAATGAGCAGTTCTTC.

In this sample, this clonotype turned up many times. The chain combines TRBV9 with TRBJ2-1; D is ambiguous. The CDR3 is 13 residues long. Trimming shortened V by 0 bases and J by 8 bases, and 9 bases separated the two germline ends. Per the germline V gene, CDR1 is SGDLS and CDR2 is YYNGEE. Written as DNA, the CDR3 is TGTGCCAGCAGCGTAGGGGGTAGATATGAGCAGTTCTTC. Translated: CASSVGGRYEQFF. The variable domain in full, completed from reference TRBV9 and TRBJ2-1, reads DSGVTQTPKHLITATGQRVTLRCSPRSGDLSVYWYQQSLDQGLQFLIQYYNGEERAKGNILERFSAQQFPDLHSELNLSSLELGDSALYFCASSVGGRYEQFFGPGTRLTVL.

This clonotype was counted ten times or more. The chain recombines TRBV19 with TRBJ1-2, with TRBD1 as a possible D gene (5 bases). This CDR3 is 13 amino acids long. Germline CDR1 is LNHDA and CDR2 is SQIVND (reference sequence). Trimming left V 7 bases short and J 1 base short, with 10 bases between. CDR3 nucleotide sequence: TGTGCCAGTACCTCGACAGTTAACTATGGCTACACCTTC. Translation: CASTSTVNYGYTF.

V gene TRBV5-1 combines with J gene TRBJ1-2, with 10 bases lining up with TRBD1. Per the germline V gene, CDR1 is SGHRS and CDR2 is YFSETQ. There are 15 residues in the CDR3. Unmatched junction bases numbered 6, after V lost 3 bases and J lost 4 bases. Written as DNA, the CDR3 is TGCGCCAGCAGCTCCGGGACAGGGGCCCTCTATGGCTACACCTTC. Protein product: CASSSGTGALYGYTF.

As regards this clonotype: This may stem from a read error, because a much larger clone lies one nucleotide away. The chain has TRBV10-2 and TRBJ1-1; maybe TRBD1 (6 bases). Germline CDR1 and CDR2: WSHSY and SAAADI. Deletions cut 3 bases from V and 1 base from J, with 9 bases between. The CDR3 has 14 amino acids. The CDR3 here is CASSDRTENTEAFF. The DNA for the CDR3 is TGCGCCAGCAGTGACCGGACAGAGAACACTGAAGCTTTCTTT.

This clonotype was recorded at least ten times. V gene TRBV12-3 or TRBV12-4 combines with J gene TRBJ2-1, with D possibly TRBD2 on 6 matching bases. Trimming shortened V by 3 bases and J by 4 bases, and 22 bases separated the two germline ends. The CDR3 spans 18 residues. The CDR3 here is CASSLVFGGKRGYNEQFF. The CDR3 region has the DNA TGTGCCAGCAGTTTGGTTTTTGGGGGGAAACGGGGTTACAATGAGCAGTTCTTC.

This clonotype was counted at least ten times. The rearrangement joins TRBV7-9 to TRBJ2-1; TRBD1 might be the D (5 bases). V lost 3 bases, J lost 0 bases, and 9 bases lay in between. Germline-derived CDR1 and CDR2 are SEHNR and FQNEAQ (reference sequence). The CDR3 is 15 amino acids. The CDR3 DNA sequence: TGTGCCAGCAGCTTGGGGCGGCACTCCTACAATGAGCAGTTCTTC. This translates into CASSLGRHSYNEQFF.

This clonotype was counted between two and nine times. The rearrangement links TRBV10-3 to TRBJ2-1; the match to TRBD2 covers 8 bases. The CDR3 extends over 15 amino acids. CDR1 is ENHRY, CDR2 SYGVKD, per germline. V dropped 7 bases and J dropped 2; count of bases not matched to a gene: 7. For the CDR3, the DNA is TGTGCCATCAACGGGAGGGGACCCACCTACAATGAGCAGTTCTTC. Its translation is CAINGRGPTYNEQFF.

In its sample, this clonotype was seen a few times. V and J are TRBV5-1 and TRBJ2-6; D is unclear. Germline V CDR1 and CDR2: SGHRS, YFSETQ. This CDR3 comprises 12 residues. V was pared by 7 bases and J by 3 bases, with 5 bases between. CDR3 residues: CASLDGANVLTF. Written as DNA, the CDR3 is TGCGCCAGCTTGGATGGGGCCAACGTCCTGACTTTC.

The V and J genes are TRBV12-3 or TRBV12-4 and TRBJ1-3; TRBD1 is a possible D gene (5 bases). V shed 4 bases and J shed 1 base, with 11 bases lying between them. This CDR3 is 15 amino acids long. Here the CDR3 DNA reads TGTGCCAGCAGTTCCTACCAGGGATCTGGAAACACCATATATTTT. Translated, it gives CASSSYQGSGNTIYF.

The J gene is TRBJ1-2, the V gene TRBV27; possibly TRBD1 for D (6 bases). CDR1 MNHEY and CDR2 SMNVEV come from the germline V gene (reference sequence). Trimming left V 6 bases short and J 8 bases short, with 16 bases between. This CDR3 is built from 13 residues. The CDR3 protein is CASSRGWGAGYTF. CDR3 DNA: TGTGCCAGCAGCCGGGGGTGGGGGGCAGGCTACACCTTC.

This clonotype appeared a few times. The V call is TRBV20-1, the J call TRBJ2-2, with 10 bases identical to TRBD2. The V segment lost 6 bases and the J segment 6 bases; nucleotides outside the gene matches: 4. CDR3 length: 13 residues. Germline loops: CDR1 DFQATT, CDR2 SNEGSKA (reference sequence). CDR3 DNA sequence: TGCAGTGCCGATAGCGGGAGGCCCGGGGAGCTGTTTTTT. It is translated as CSADSGRPGELFF.

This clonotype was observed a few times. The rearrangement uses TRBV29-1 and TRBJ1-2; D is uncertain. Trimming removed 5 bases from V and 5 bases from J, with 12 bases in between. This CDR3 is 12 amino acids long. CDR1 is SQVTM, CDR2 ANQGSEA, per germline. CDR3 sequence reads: CSVRSESYGYTF. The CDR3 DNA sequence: TGCAGCGTTCGCAGCGAGTCTTATGGCTACACCTTC.

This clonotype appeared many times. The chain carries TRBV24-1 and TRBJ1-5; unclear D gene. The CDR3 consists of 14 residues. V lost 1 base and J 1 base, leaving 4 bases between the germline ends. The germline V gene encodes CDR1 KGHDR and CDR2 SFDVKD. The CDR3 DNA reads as TGTGCCACCAGTGATTTCGCCAGCAATCAGCCCCAGCATTTT. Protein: CATSDFASNQPQHF.